This entry concerns a single T cell receptor (beta chain). Authors' analysis steps: Amplifying reference gene primers gave estimates of nucleated cell counts. Clones were read by immunoSEQ multiplex PCR, and TCRdb kept only the in-frame ones, dropping some. Clonal size and the V and J genes are those of that table, whereas D and trimming came from the DNA. The sample has about 170,000 clones; 83% are singletons. CDR3 length: 15 amino acids. In germline, CDR1 is MDHEN, CDR2 SYDVKM. Trimming cost V 3 bases and J 0 bases; bases outside gene matches: 4. The entry originates in a study of blood T cell repertoires in COVID-19. Study-wide background: Sites across the United States, Italy and Spain contributed samples from acute and convalescent COVID-19. PBMCs, B-cell-depleted T cells, or T cells were the source of the cDNA or gDNA that made up the material.

The chain links TRBV28 to TRBJ2-7, with 8 bases aligning to TRBD1. This receptor was taken from a woman in her 70s who had recovered from COVID-19. Material for sequencing was peripheral blood. The CDR3 loop reads CASSFTGGGSYEQYF. CDR3 nucleotides: TGTGCCAGCAGTTTCACAGGGGGAGGCTCCTACGAGCAGTACTTC.